This T cell receptor (beta chain) was recovered during a study of T cell responses to AZD1222 COVID-19 vaccine. Study-level points and caveats: The donor cohort was predominantly white British with a female majority, and clonal diversity may have been underestimated. The CD4 TCRs associated with vaccination extended across spike and predominated at 160-218 and 743-854.

In the case of this clone: What it recognizes is unknown.

The germline gives CDR1 SGHTA, CDR2 FQGNSA. The CDR3 extends over 15 amino acids. Losses at the gene ends were 4 bases for V and 2 bases for J; bases not matched to a gene: 6. TCRdb's table, derived via immunoSEQ multiplex PCR, lists solely in-frame clones and lacks some. Among around 150,000 clones, roughly 92% were seen once, and the ten largest hold more than 4.5%. The chain recombines TRBV7-2 with TRBJ2-3, with 7 bases matching TRBD2. The source of this sequence is an adult in good health. This specimen consisted of peripheral blood, obtained on day 0 of AZD1222 vaccination. CDR3 protein: CASSWGSGITDTQYF. CDR3 in DNA: TGTGCCAGCAGCTGGGGGAGCGGGATCACAGATACGCAGTATTTT.